This T cell receptor beta chain was obtained from a study of T-cell memory formation after mild COVID-19. In the study overall: TCR clusters were largely donor specific. The study, taken as a whole, reports: Pre-infection memory showed some responding clones, and this suggested that cross-reactive memory joined. Clones that contracted from day 15 to 85 had balanced CD4/CD8; later expanders were CD4+ biased.

Germline CDR1 is LGHDT and CDR2 is YNNKEL (reference sequence). V was pared by 2 bases and J by 5 bases, with 16 bases between. The CDR3 has 15 residues. TCRdb redid the calling of the 5' RACE reads with MiXCR, one entry per CDR3 protein. Of approximately 60,000 distinct CDR3 sequences in the sample, roughly 10% were seen once. Of note for this clonotype: Antigen specificity is unknown.

Sequencing was carried out using PBMCs or a T cell subset sorted from them (not recorded which). The rearrangement joins TRBV3-1 to TRBJ2-7, with a tentative D call TRBD1 (8 bases). This sequence was found in a man between 18 and 29 years old who had mild COVID-19 (a few samples of this study predate the infection). Cell type and time point are not known. The CDR3 DNA reads as TGTGCCAGCAGCCAACCAGGGGGCGGGAGACACGAGCAGTACTTC. Its protein is CASSQPGGGRHEQYF.